These 16 T cell receptor beta chains originate from one sample sequenced in a study of shared clonotypes between healthy human individuals. Sequenced by immunoSEQ multiplex PCR; TCRdb stores in-frame clones only, minus some. The table includes some 2.3 million clones, over 90% detected once. Sample: naive CD4+ T cells from PBMCs. Subset noted: CD45RA+ positively selected. Receptors were obtained from a man younger than 30 in good health. Some clones in this sample may be carry-over from other donors' samples.

To note about this clone: The junction shows a germline mismatch at one end, possibly a read error. The V gene is TRBV5-6, the J gene TRBJ2-6; maybe TRBD1 (5 bases). CDR1 and CDR2 from the germline V gene are SGHDT and YYEEEE. This CDR3 comprises 15 residues. In nucleotides, the CDR3 is TGTGCCAGCAACAAGGTTGGGGTTGGGGCCAACGCCCTGACTTTC. As protein: CASNKVGVGANALTF.

This clone is a singleton in its sample. The chain links TRBV28 to TRBJ2-1; the D is unclear. This CDR3 is built from 13 residues. V shed 7 bases and J shed 15 bases, with 22 bases lying between them. Per the germline V gene, CDR1 is MDHEN and CDR2 is SYDVKM. CDR3 in amino acids: CASTILARVPTFF. The CDR3 region has the DNA TGTGCCAGCACAATATTAGCCCGTGTCCCGACGTTCTTC.

The V and J genes are TRBV2 and TRBJ2-7; possible D gene TRBD2, 5 bases. Germline V gene sequence: CDR1 SNHLY, CDR2 FYNNEI. The CDR3 runs to 13 residues. V gave up 5 bases and J gave up 6 bases, with 14 bases separating them. The CDR3 is CASSPEGLFEQYF. CDR3 nucleotide sequence: TGTGCCAGCAGTCCCGAGGGCCTCTTCGAGCAGTACTTC. The full variable domain, its missing parts supplied by reference TRBV2 and TRBJ2-7, is EPEVTQTPSHQVTQMGQEVILRCVPISNHLYFYWYRQILGQKVEFLVSFYNNEISEKSEIFDDQFSVERPDGSNFTLKIRSTKLEDSAMYFCASSPEGLFEQYFGPGTRLTVT.

Concerning this clone: Other DNA sequences in this sample translate to the same CDR3. V gene TRBV7-9 combines with J gene TRBJ2-7; 7 nucleotides align to TRBD1. Germline V CDR1 and CDR2: SEHNR, FQNEAQ (reference sequence). Unmatched junction bases numbered 4, after V lost 1 base and J lost 1 base. This CDR3 has 15 residues. In DNA, the CDR3 is TGTGCCAGCAGCTTAGGACAGGGTGTATCCTACGAGCAGTACTTC. Its translation: CASSLGQGVSYEQYF. The full variable domain, its missing parts supplied by reference TRBV7-9 and TRBJ2-7, is DTGVSQNPRHKITKRGQNVTFRCDPISEHNRLYWYRQTLGQGPEFLTYFQNEAQLEKSRLLSDRFSAERPKGSFSTLEIQRTEQGDSAMYLCASSLGQGVSYEQYFGPGTRLTVT.

CDR3 coding DNA: TGTGCCAGTAGTATGGGGGACAGGGGGACAGATACGCAGTATTTT. Translation: CASSMGDRGTDTQYF. The rearrangement joins TRBV19 to TRBJ2-3, with TRBD1 matching over 11 bases. V dropped 3 bases and J dropped 3; count of bases not matched to a gene: 2. Germline V gives CDR1 LNHDA, CDR2 SQIVND (reference sequence). CDR3 size: 15 residues.

The chain recombines TRBV30 with TRBJ2-2; a possible D gene is TRBD2 (6 bases). CDR1 is GTSNPN and CDR2 is SVGIG in the germline V gene (reference sequence). V gave up 4 bases and J gave up 3 bases, with 15 bases separating them. The CDR3 is 15 residues long. CDR3 loop: CAWTGRGWYTGELFF. In nucleotides, the CDR3 is TGTGCCTGGACGGGTCGGGGGTGGTACACCGGGGAGCTGTTTTTT.

The gene calls are TRBV5-1 and TRBJ2-1, with D possibly being TRBD1 (5 bases). V dropped 1 base and J dropped 10 bases, with 12 bases sitting between them. This CDR3 contains 13 residues. CDR1 is SGHRS, CDR2 YFSETQ, per germline. The CDR3 spells CASSLQGWEEQFF. DNA for the CDR3: TGCGCCAGCAGCTTGCAGGGTTGGGAAGAGCAGTTCTTC.

The rearrangement links TRBV7-2 to TRBJ2-3, with 11 nucleotides matching TRBD1. Looked up from germline, CDR1 is SGHTA and CDR2 is FQGNSA. V shed 2 bases and J 3 bases; nucleotides not matched to a gene: 4. This CDR3 has 16 residues. The CDR3 coding sequence is TGTGCCAGCAGCTTACGGGACAGGGGGAGAACAGATACGCAGTATTTT. Encoded protein: CASSLRDRGRTDTQYF.

The rearrangement joins TRBV5-5 to TRBJ2-7, with D tentatively TRBD1 or TRBD2 (5 bases each). Between the trimmed V and J ends, which lost 3 bases and 2 bases, there was a span of 15 bases. Germline V CDR1 and CDR2: SGHKS, YYEKEE (reference sequence). The CDR3 runs 15 residues. CDR3 nucleotides: TGTGCCAGCAGCTCTCAACTACTAGGGGCCTACGAGCAGTACTTC. Translated, it gives CASSSQLLGAYEQYF.

This clone was picked up a small number of times. The rearrangement links TRBV28 to TRBJ1-5, with a tentative D call TRBD1 (5 bases). V lost 2 bases and J lost 7, with 18 bases in between. This CDR3 region has 16 residues. Germline values: CDR1 MDHEN, CDR2 SYDVKM. Written as DNA, the CDR3 is TGTGCCAGCAGTTTACCCCGTCCGGGGGGTGGCCAGCCCCAGCATTTT. This gives the protein CASSLPRPGGGQPQHF.

The genes are TRBV9 and TRBJ1-4; TRBD1 aligns across 7 bases. The J segment lost 3 bases and the V segment lost 2 bases, leaving 7 bases of the junction unmatched. The CDR3 has 16 residues. Germline V CDR1 and CDR2: SGDLS, YYNGEE. The chain's CDR3 is CASSVGPGQPNEKLFF. CDR3 in DNA: TGTGCCAGCAGCGTGGGGCCGGGACAGCCTAATGAAAAACTGTTTTTT.

This clone was found a few times. V gene TRBV6-5 combines with J gene TRBJ1-5; D is unresolved. The germline CDR1 and CDR2 sequences are MNHEY and SVGAGI. The CDR3 spans 13 residues. V lost 4 bases, J lost 9 bases, and 13 bases lay in between. The CDR3: CASSSGFPRPQHF. CDR3 nucleotides: TGTGCCAGCAGTTCCGGGTTCCCTAGGCCCCAGCATTTT.

J is TRBJ2-1 and V is TRBV10-3; D is possibly TRBD2 (5 bases). Germline CDR1 and CDR2: ENHRY and SYGVKD. The CDR3 covers 15 residues. The V end lost 4 bases, the J end lost 0 bases, and 10 bases lay between the germline ends. In DNA form, the CDR3 reads TGTGCCATCAGTGCCTCGGGGAACTCCTACAATGAGCAGTTCTTC. It specifies CAISASGNSYNEQFF.

The rearrangement joins TRBV4-2 to TRBJ2-1; 7 bases are a match to TRBD2. V lost 1 base and J lost 4; bases outside the gene matches: 7. This CDR3 has 16 residues. CDR1 and CDR2 (germline): LGHNA, YNFKEQ. The CDR3 reads CASSQVGLLSYNEQFF. For the CDR3, the DNA is TGTGCCAGCAGCCAAGTGGGACTACTTTCTTACAATGAGCAGTTCTTC.

The gene calls are TRBV2 and TRBJ2-2; the match to TRBD2 covers 7 bases. There are 15 residues in the CDR3. The V segment lost 4 bases and the J segment 1 base; nucleotides outside the gene matches: 3. Germline CDR1 is SNHLY and CDR2 is FYNNEI. The CDR3 loop reads CASSVKRENTGELFF. In DNA, the CDR3 is TGTGCCAGCAGTGTTAAGCGGGAGAACACCGGGGAGCTGTTTTTT.

The chain recombines TRBV5-1 with TRBJ1-3; unclear D gene. From germline, CDR1 is SGHRS and CDR2 YFSETQ. The CDR3 totals 16 residues. Deletions cut 0 bases from V and 3 bases from J, with 13 bases between. The CDR3 DNA reads as TGCGCCAGCAGCTTGGTCCCCTGGACCGATGGAAACACCATATATTTT. Its translation: CASSLVPWTDGNTIYF.